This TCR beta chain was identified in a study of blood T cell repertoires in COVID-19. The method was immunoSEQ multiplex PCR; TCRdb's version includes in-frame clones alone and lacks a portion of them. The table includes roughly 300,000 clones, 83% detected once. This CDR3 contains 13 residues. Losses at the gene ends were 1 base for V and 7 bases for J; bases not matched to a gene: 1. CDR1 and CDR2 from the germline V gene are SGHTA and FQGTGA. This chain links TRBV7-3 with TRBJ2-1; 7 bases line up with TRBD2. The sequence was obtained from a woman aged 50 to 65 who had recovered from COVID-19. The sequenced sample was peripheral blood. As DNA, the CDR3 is TGTGCCAGCAGCTTAATGGGGGGGAATGAGCAGTTCTTC. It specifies CASSLMGGNEQFF.